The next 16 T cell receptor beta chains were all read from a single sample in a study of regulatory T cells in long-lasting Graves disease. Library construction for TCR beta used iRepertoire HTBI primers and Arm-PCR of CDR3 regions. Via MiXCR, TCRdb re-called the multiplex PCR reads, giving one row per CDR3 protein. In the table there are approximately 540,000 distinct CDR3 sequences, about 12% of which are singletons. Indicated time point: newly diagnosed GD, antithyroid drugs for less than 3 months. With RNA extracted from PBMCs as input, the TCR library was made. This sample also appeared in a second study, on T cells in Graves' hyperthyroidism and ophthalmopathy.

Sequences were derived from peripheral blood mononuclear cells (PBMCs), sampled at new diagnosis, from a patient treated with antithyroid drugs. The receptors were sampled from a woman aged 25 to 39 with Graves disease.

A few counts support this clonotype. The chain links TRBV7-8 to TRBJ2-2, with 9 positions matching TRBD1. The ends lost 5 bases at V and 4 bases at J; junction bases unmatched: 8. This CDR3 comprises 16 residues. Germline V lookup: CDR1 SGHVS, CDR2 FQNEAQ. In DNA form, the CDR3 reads TGTGCCAGCAGCCGCCGGATGACAGGGGGCACCGGGGAGCTGTTTTTT. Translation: CASSRRMTGGTGELFF. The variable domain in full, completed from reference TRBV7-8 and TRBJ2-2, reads GAGVSQSPRYKVAKRGQDVALRCDPISGHVSLFWYQQALGQGPEFLTYFQNEAQLDKSGLPSDRFFAERPEGSVSTLKIQRTQQEDSAVYLCASSRRMTGGTGELFFGEGSRLTVL.

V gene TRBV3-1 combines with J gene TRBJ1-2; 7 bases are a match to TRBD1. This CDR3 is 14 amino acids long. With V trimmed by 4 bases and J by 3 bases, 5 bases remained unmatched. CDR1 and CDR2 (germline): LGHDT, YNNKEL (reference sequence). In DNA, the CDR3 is TGTGCCAGCAGCCGAAACACAGGGGACTATGGCTACACCTTC. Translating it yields CASSRNTGDYGYTF. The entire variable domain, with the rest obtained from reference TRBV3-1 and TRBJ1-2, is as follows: DTAVSQTPKYLVTQMGNDKSIKCEQNLGHDTMYWYKQDSKKFLKIMFSYNNKELIINETVPNRFSPKSPDKAHLNLHINSLELGDSAVYFCASSRNTGDYGYTFGSGTRLTVV.

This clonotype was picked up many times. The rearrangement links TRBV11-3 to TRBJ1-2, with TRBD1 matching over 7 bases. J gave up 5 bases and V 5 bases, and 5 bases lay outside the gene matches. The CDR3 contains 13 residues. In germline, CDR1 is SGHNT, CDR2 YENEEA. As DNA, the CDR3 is TGTGCCAGCAGCACCCGGACAGGATATGGCTACACCTTC. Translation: CASSTRTGYGYTF.

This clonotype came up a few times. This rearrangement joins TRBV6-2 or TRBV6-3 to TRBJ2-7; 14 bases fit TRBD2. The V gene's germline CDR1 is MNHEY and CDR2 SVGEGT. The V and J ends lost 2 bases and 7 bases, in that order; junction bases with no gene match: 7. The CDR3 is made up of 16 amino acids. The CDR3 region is CASSYTGLAGVGEQYF. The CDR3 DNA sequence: TGTGCCAGCAGTTACACGGGACTAGCGGGAGTAGGAGAGCAGTACTTC.

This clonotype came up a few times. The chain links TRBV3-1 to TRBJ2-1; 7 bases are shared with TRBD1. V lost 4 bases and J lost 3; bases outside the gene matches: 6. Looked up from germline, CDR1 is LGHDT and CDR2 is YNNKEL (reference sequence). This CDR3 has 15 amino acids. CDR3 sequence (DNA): TGTGCCAGCAGCCGAGGGGACAGATACTACAATGAGCAGTTCTTC. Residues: CASSRGDRYYNEQFF.

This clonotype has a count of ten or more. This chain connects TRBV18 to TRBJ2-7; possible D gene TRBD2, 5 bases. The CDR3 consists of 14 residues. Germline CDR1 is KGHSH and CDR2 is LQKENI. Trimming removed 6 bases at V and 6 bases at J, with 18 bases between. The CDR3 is CASSLQEVWGEQYF. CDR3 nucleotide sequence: TGTGCCAGCTCTCTCCAGGAGGTGTGGGGCGAGCAGTACTTC.

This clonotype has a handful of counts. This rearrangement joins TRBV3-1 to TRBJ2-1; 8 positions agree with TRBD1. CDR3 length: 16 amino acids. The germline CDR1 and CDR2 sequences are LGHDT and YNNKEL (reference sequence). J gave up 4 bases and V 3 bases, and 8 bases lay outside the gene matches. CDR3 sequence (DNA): TGTGCCAGCAGCCACGACGCAGGGGGCACATACAATGAGCAGTTCTTC. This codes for CASSHDAGGTYNEQFF.

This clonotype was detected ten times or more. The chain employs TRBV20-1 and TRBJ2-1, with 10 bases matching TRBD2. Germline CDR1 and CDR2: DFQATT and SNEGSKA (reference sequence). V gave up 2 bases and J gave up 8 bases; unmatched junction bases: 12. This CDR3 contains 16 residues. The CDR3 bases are TGCAGTGCTAGAAACCCTAGCGGGAGAATTATATATGAGCAGTTCTTC. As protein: CSARNPSGRIIYEQFF.

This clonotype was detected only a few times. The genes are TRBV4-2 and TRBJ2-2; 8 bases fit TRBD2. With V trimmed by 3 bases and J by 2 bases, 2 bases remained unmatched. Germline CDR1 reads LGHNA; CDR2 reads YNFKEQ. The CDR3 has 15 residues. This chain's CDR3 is CASSQSGGNTGELFF. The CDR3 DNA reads TGTGCCAGCAGCCAGAGCGGGGGAAACACCGGGGAGCTGTTTTTT.

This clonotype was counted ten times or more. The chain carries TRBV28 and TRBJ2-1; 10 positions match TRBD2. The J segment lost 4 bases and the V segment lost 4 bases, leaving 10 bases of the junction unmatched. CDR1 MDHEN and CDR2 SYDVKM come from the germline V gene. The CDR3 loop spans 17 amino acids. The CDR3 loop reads CASSSPILAGEYNEQFF. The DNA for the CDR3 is TGTGCCAGCAGTTCCCCGATTCTAGCGGGAGAATACAATGAGCAGTTCTTC.

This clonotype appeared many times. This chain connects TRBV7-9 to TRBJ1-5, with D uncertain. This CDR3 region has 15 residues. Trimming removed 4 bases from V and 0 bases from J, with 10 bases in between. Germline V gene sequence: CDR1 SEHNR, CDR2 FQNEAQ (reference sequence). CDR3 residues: CASSSDGYSNQPQHF. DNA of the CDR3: TGTGCCAGCAGCTCGGACGGTTATAGCAATCAGCCCCAGCATTTT.

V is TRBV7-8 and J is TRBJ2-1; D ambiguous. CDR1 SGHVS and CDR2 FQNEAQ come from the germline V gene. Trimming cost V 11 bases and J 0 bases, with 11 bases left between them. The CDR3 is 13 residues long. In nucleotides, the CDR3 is TGTGCCTGGGCTGAGGACTCCTACAATGAGCAGTTCTTC. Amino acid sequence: CAWAEDSYNEQFF.

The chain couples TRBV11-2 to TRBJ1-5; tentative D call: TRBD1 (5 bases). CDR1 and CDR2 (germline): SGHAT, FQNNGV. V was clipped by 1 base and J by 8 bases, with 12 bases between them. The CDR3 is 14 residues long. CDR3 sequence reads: CASSLVGGREPQHF. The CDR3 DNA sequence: TGTGCCAGCAGCTTAGTGGGGGGTCGGGAGCCCCAGCATTTT.

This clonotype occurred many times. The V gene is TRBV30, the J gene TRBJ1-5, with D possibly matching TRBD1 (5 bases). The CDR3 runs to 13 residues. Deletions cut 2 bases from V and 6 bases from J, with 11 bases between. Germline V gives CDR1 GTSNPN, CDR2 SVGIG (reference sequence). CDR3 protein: CAWSLRGRQPQHF. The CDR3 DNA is TGTGCCTGGAGTTTGAGGGGTCGTCAGCCCCAGCATTTT. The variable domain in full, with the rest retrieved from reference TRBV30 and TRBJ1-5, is SQTIHQWPATLVQPVGSPLSLECTVEGTSNPNLYWYRQAAGRGLQLLFYSVGIGQISSEVPQNLSASRPQDRQFILSSKKLLLSDSGFYLCAWSLRGRQPQHFGDGTRLSIL.

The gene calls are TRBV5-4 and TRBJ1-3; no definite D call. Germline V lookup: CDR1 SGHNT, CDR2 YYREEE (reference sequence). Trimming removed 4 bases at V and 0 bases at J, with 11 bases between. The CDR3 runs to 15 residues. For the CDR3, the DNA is TGTGCCAGCAGCCCATTTGAAGCCTCTGGAAACACCATATATTTT. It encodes CASSPFEASGNTIYF.

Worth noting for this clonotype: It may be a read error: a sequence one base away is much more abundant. The CDR3 region is CASSFQGRTEDFF. For the CDR3, the DNA is TGTGCCAGCAGTTTTCAGGGTAGAACTGAAGATTTCTTT. V is TRBV12-3 or TRBV12-4 and J is TRBJ2-3; TRBD1 might be the D (5 bases). The CDR3 is 13 residues long.